This TCR beta chain was obtained from a study of brain T cells in children with intractable seizures. Findings of the study overall: Absence of clones before surgery may stem from lower sequencing depth.

Worth noting for this clone: Its antigen is unidentified.

The CDR3 length is 16 residues. The germline V gene has CDR1 SGHRS and CDR2 YFSETQ. V lost 4 bases to trimming and J lost 1 base; unmatched junction nucleotides: 4. Time point indicated: blood from clinic visit 5 months post-surgery; TSC patient then seizure free. The sequenced cases were selected for having the highest brain T cell transcript signatures. At least one anti-epileptic drug was given before surgery. Profiled with immunoSEQ multiplex PCR; TCRdb holds only in-frame clones, not every one. Counted here are around 340,000 clones, over 90% occurring once; the ten biggest clones make up around 6%.

Sequenced here: peripheral blood, sampled around 5 months after surgery. The TCR comes from a boy less than two years old with tuberous sclerosis and intractable seizures. The chain carries TRBV5-1 and TRBJ2-3; 12 nucleotides align to TRBD2. The CDR3 loop reads CASSPGLAGGTDTQYF. CDR3 coding DNA: TGCGCCAGCAGCCCGGGACTAGCGGGCGGCACAGATACGCAGTATTTT.